The next 5 T cell receptor beta chains were all read from a single sample in a study of cytomegalovirus exposure and HLA in healthy donors. Primers: 60 Vbeta forward and 13 Jbeta reverse. TCRdb keeps only in-frame clones here, not all; method: immunoSEQ multiplex PCR. The table shows some 70,000 clones, with around 85% occurring only once. Material: PBMCs. The receptors come from a woman aged 45-60 years in good health and CMV-seronegative.

The V and J genes are TRBV19 and TRBJ2-7, with TRBD2 matching over 11 bases. CDR1 is LNHDA, CDR2 SQIVND, per germline (reference sequence). V was clipped by 4 bases and J by 5 bases; unmatched bases: 7. This CDR3 region has 15 residues. The CDR3 nucleotides read TGTGCCAGTAGTAATAGCGGGAGGGCCATCAACGAGCAGTACTTC. It encodes CASSNSGRAINEQYF.

The chain employs TRBV19 and TRBJ2-2, with TRBD1 identical over 8 bases. Trimming took 4 bases from V and 3 from J; bases not matched to a gene: 13. This CDR3 contains 18 residues. Germline V CDR1 and CDR2: LNHDA, SQIVND (reference sequence). The CDR3 nucleotides are TGTGCCAGTAGTACCCCGCCTTGGACAGGGACATACACCGGGGAGCTGTTTTTT. Protein: CASSTPPWTGTYTGELFF.

The chain carries TRBV4-3 and TRBJ2-3, with no clear D. This CDR3 has 17 residues. Trimming removed 0 bases at V and 4 bases at J, with 17 bases between. Germline V gene sequence: CDR1 LGHNA, CDR2 YSLEER. The CDR3 DNA is TGCGCCAGCAGCCAAGATGCGAGATCGAATGCCGCAGATACGCAGTATTTT. Its translation is CASSQDARSNAADTQYF.

This chain links TRBV19 with TRBJ1-2; the match to TRBD1 covers 8 bases. V lost 5 bases, J lost 0 bases, and 11 bases stayed unmatched. In germline, CDR1 is LNHDA, CDR2 SQIVND (reference sequence). This CDR3 contains 17 residues. In nucleotides, the CDR3 is TGTGCCAGTAGTCCGGGACAGGATCTTTCTCCTAACTATGGCTACACCTTC. Its protein is CASSPGQDLSPNYGYTF.

The table lists this clone with a few counts. The CDR3 DNA follows: TGCGCCAGCAGCCTCACAGGGATCGCAACTAATGAAAAACTGTTTTTT. Protein: CASSLTGIATNEKLFF. The chain joins TRBV5-1 to TRBJ1-4; weak D call: TRBD1 (6 bases). This CDR3 contains 16 residues. The V gene's germline CDR1 is SGHRS and CDR2 YFSETQ. Trimming cost V 4 bases and J 0 bases, with 13 bases left between them.